What follows are 4 T cell receptor beta chains derived from one specimen sequenced in a study of CD39 and CD103 CD8 tumor-infiltrating T cells. Profiling relied on immunoSEQ multiplex PCR, and the TCRdb table lists in-frame clones only, not all of them. The sample holds roughly 4,600 clones, around 66% seen once. Input material: CD8+ T cells sorted from blood. Subset described: total memory CD8 T cells (CD45RA-CCR7+/-) from blood or uninvolved lymph node. These receptors were obtained from a human donor with head and neck squamous cell carcinoma.

This sequence joins TRBV2 and TRBJ1-4; maybe TRBD1 (5 bases). Trimming cost V 2 bases and J 8 bases, with 12 bases left between them. Germline V gene lookup returns CDR1 SNHLY and CDR2 FYNNEI. The CDR3 loop spans 14 amino acids. The CDR3 bases are TGTGCCAGCAGTGAACGGGGGATTGGGGAAAAACTGTTTTTT. Amino acids: CASSERGIGEKLFF. The full variable domain, completed using reference TRBV2 and TRBJ1-4, is EPEVTQTPSHQVTQMGQEVILRCVPISNHLYFYWYRQILGQKVEFLVSFYNNEISEKSEIFDDQFSVERPDGSNFTLKIRSTKLEDSAMYFCASSERGIGEKLFFGSGTQLSVL.

V is TRBV9 and J is TRBJ2-3; 11 positions agree with TRBD2. Trimming removed 0 bases from V and 3 bases from J; junction bases left unmatched: 6. CDR3 size: 17 residues. Germline V gene lookup returns CDR1 SGDLS and CDR2 YYNGEE. CDR3 protein: CASSVETASGGTDTQYF. In DNA form, the CDR3 reads TGTGCCAGCAGCGTAGAAACGGCTAGCGGGGGGACAGATACGCAGTATTTT.

Points on this clone: An end of the junction does not agree with germline; a read error may underlie this. The sample holds other DNA sequences that translate to the same CDR3. The chain employs TRBV27 and TRBJ1-4; 9 positions match TRBD1. Germline lookup yields CDR1 MNHEY and CDR2 SMNVEV (reference sequence). This CDR3 has 15 residues. The CDR3 protein is CASSSWTGANEKLFF. The CDR3 DNA is TGTGCCAGCAGTTCCTGGACAGGGGCTAATGAAAAACTATTTTTT. Full variable domain (remainder filled in from reference TRBV27 and TRBJ1-4): EAQVTQNPRYLITVTGKKLTVTCSQNMNHEYMSWYRQDPGLGLRQIYYSMNVEVTDKGDVPEGYKVSRKEKRNFPLILESPSPNQTSLYFCASSSWTGANEKLFFGSGTQLSVL.

V and J are TRBV7-9 and TRBJ1-4; D unclear. Deletions cut 5 bases from V and 3 bases from J, with 13 bases between. The CDR3 length is 15 residues. CDR1 is SEHNR and CDR2 is FQNEAQ in the germline V gene (reference sequence). The CDR3 DNA follows: TGTGCCAGCAGCCAGCAAGAGGAACCTAATGAAAAACTGTTTTTT. Translation: CASSQQEEPNEKLFF.